The TCR beta chain described here comes from a study of beta chain features in type 1 diabetes. Germline V gives CDR1 MDHEN, CDR2 SYDVKM. The CDR3 runs 13 residues. Trimming removed 2 bases at V and 3 bases at J, with 8 bases between. In total, each donor contributed a single heparinised blood draw that averaged around 0.12 L. Central memory, naive, regulatory and stem cell-like memory CD4+ cells were sorted by CD45RO/CCR7/CD25/CD127/CD95/CD27. Study outcomes and limitations: The naive, central memory and Treg TCRB repertoires looked more alike in patients than they did in healthy donors.

TCRB transcripts that were expressed got sequenced, as all of the isolated RNA had been reverse transcribed. Each sample of naive, central memory or regulatory T cells had, on average, approximately 3.5 million reads. Produced via immunoSEQ multiplex PCR; TCRdb's table is partial and in-frame only. The table includes 130,000 to 150,000 clones, under 60% detected once. This clone occurred a few times. Its specificity is not known. The V and J genes are TRBV28 and TRBJ2-7; D is uncertain. Material for sequencing was Tregs from blood. The origin of this receptor is a man aged 18 to 35 in good health. As DNA, the CDR3 is TGTGCCAGCAGTTTACGTACCTACTACGAGCAGTACTTC. Amino acids: CASSLRTYYEQYF.